This passage covers 32 T cell receptor beta chains from one sample sequenced in a study of early T cells in non-severe SARS-CoV-2 infection. TCRdb re-derived calls from the 5' RACE reads in MiXCR, one entry per CDR3 protein. The repertoire holds tens of thousands of distinct CDR3 sequences, with more than 4.5% as singletons. The specimen sequenced was whole blood. The receptors were sampled from an adult who was a healthcare worker with PCR-confirmed SARS-CoV-2 infection or an uninfected control (not recorded which).

In this sample, this clonotype turned up many times. The V call is TRBV10-2, the J call TRBJ1-1; D call uncertain. V was pared by 8 bases and J by 0 bases, with 13 bases between. This CDR3 has 14 amino acids. Germline CDR1 reads WSHSY; CDR2 reads SAAADI. The CDR3: CASGPTSVNTEAFF. The CDR3, as DNA: TGCGCCAGCGGTCCAACTAGCGTGAACACTGAAGCTTTCTTT.

This clonotype was seen more than once but under ten times. The chain links TRBV11-3 to TRBJ2-1, with 7 nucleotides matching TRBD2. CDR1 and CDR2 from the germline V gene are SGHNT and YENEEA. CDR3 length: 15 residues. Trimming at V came to 3 bases and at J to 1 base, leaving 3 bases not matched to a gene. CDR3 sequence reads: CASSFSGGSYNEQFF. The CDR3 DNA is TGTGCCAGCAGCTTTTCGGGGGGATCCTACAATGAGCAGTTCTTC.

This clonotype has a handful of counts. J is TRBJ2-3 and V is TRBV13; D gene ambiguous. CDR3 length equals 12 residues. Trimming cost V 4 bases and J 4 bases, with 6 bases left between them. Germline CDR1 and CDR2: PRHDT and FYEKMQ (reference sequence). CDR3 nucleotides: TGTGCCAGCAGCTCATGGCCAGATACGCAGTATTTT. Its protein product is CASSSWPDTQYF.

As DNA, the CDR3 is TGCGCCAGCAGCTTGGATTCTCGGGGCGCAGATACGCAGTATTTT. Amino acids: CASSLDSRGADTQYF. The chain has TRBV5-1 and TRBJ2-3, with D possibly called TRBD1 or TRBD2 (5 bases each). The CDR3 runs 15 residues. Germline loops: CDR1 SGHRS, CDR2 YFSETQ. The germline V and J ends were trimmed by 0 bases and 4 bases, with 12 bases remaining between them. The variable domain in full, with the rest retrieved from reference TRBV5-1 and TRBJ2-3, is KAGVTQTPRYLIKTRGQQVTLSCSPISGHRSVSWYQQTPGQGLQFLFEYFSETQRNKGNFPGRFSGRQFSNSRSEMNVSTLELGDSALYLCASSLDSRGADTQYFGPGTRLTVL.

This clonotype is classed as medium-sized. J is TRBJ2-4 and V is TRBV2, with D possibly being TRBD1 (6 bases). The CDR3 has 14 residues. CDR1 and CDR2 (germline): SNHLY, FYNNEI. V lost 6 bases and J lost 0, with 9 bases in between. As DNA, the CDR3 is TGTGCCAGCAGACCAGGGGAAGCCAAAAACATTCAGTACTTC. Encoded protein: CASRPGEAKNIQYF.

This clonotype was found many times. The chain recombines TRBV28 with TRBJ2-2; 10 bases match TRBD2. Germline V gene lookup returns CDR1 MDHEN and CDR2 SYDVKM. This CDR3 has 15 amino acids. V shed 6 bases and J 4 bases; nucleotides not matched to a gene: 5. CDR3: CASRLAGGITGELFF. In DNA form, the CDR3 reads TGTGCCAGCAGATTAGCGGGAGGTATCACCGGGGAGCTGTTTTTT. Variable domain in full (rest from reference TRBV28 and TRBJ2-2): DVKVTQSSRYLVKRTGEKVFLECVQDMDHENMFWYRQDPGLGLRLIYFSYDVKMKEKGDIPEGYSVSREKKERFSLILESASTNQTSMYLCASRLAGGITGELFFGEGSRLTVL.

This clonotype was seen at least ten times. The V gene is TRBV27, the J gene TRBJ2-7; D is uncertain. The CDR3 contains 12 residues. Per the germline V gene, CDR1 is MNHEY and CDR2 is SMNVEV (reference sequence). Trimming took off 5 bases at V and 5 bases at J, with 10 bases between the two ends. The CDR3: CASSPDRHEQYF. The CDR3 DNA reads as TGTGCCAGCAGTCCCGATCGCCACGAGCAGTACTTC.

In regard to this clonotype: Since a much larger clone is just one base distant, this may be a read error. The rearrangement joins TRBV11-2 to TRBJ2-2; 8 bases align to TRBD2. Germline CDR1 SGHAT, CDR2 FQNNGV. This CDR3 has 18 amino acids. Unmatched junction bases numbered 10, after V lost 3 bases and J lost 1 base. The CDR3 loop reads CASSFLQAGELNTGELFF. The CDR3 region has the DNA TGTGCCAGCAGCTTCTTACAAGCGGGAGAGCTGAACACCGGGGAGCTGTTTTTT.

In this sample, this clonotype turned up many times. This rearrangement joins TRBV5-1 to TRBJ2-5, with D possibly being TRBD2 (6 bases). Germline CDR1 SGHRS, CDR2 YFSETQ. This CDR3 spans 14 amino acids. Deletions cut 4 bases from V and 0 bases from J, with 10 bases between. CDR3 sequence: CASSPWDYQETQYF. Written as DNA, the CDR3 is TGCGCCAGCAGCCCATGGGACTACCAAGAGACCCAGTACTTC.

This clonotype has ten or more counts. The genes are TRBV28 and TRBJ1-1; D unresolved. The CDR3 length is 12 residues. Germline V CDR1 and CDR2: MDHEN, SYDVKM. Trimming shortened V by 6 bases and J by 3 bases, and 8 bases separated the two germline ends. In DNA, the CDR3 is TGTGCCAGCAGAATTCGGTACACTGAAGCTTTCTTT. Its protein product is CASRIRYTEAFF.

This clonotype was seen a handful of times. The V gene is TRBV5-1, the J gene TRBJ1-1; D possibly corresponds to TRBD1 (5 bases). Trimming cost V 0 bases and J 4 bases, with 13 bases left between them. Germline CDR1 SGHRS, CDR2 YFSETQ. The CDR3 is 15 amino acids. This CDR3 reads CASSLEGGATTEAFF. CDR3 sequence (DNA): TGCGCCAGCAGCTTGGAAGGAGGGGCAACCACTGAAGCTTTCTTT.

This clonotype was counted at least ten times. The CDR3 DNA follows: TGTGCCAGCAGTCCGACAGGGGAGTATGGCTACACCTTC. It encodes CASSPTGEYGYTF. This chain links TRBV12-3 or TRBV12-4 with TRBJ1-2; 8 positions agree with TRBD1. The CDR3 totals 13 residues. V was pared by 5 bases and J by 5 bases, with 4 bases of the junction left unmatched.

This clonotype was counted ten times or more. The V and J genes are TRBV7-6 and TRBJ1-1; D call uncertain. Germline V lookup: CDR1 SGHVS, CDR2 FNYEAQ. The CDR3 is 14 residues long. The V gene lost 1 base and the J gene lost 4 bases, with 10 bases spanning the gap. The CDR3 DNA reads TGTGCCAGCAGCTTAGGATTGGTGGGCACTGAAGCTTTCTTT. The encoded protein is CASSLGLVGTEAFF.

CDR3: CASSPGLVGSGANVLTF. The CDR3 coding sequence is TGTGCCAGCTCTCCGGGACTCGTCGGCTCTGGGGCCAACGTCCTGACTTTC. The rearrangement links TRBV18 to TRBJ2-6, with a tentative D call TRBD2 (6 bases). The ends were cut back, 6 bases at V and 0 bases at J, with 15 bases in the middle. This CDR3 is built from 17 residues. Germline V gives CDR1 KGHSH, CDR2 LQKENI.

This clonotype was detected ten times or more. V and J are TRBV21-1 and TRBJ1-2. TRBV21-1 is shown as a pseudogene. This CDR3 has 13 amino acids. This CDR3 reads CASSKERRGGYTF. CDR3 in DNA: TGTGCCAGCAGCAAAGAGCGTCGGGGTGGCTACACCTTC.

This clonotype ranks as medium-sized. V is TRBV18 and J is TRBJ1-4; D might be TRBD1 (5 bases). The CDR3 is 19 amino acids. Germline V gives CDR1 KGHSH, CDR2 LQKENI. V dropped 2 bases and J dropped 3 bases, with 22 bases sitting between them. The CDR3 reads CASSPTGTAYSLSNEKLFF. The CDR3, as DNA: TGTGCCAGCTCACCAACCGGGACGGCTTACTCCTTATCTAATGAAAAACTGTTTTTT.

This clonotype was detected ten times or more. This rearrangement joins TRBV29-1 to TRBJ2-5; the D gene is possibly TRBD2 (6 bases). From germline, CDR1 is SQVTM and CDR2 ANQGSEA. This CDR3 region has 10 residues. V lost 7 bases, J lost 5 bases, and 8 bases lay in between. The CDR3 region has the DNA TGCAGCGGGGGGGTGGAGACCCAGTACTTC. It is translated as CSGGVETQYF. The full variable domain, its missing parts supplied by reference TRBV29-1 and TRBJ2-5, is SAVISQKPSRDICQRGTSLTIQCQVDSQVTMMFWYRQQPGQSLTLIATANQGSEATYESGFVIDKFPISRPNLTFSTLTVSNMSPEDSSIYLCSGGVETQYFGPGTRLLVL.

This clonotype was observed many times. The chain joins TRBV5-6 to TRBJ1-2, with D maybe TRBD1 (6 bases). CDR3 length equals 14 residues. CDR1 and CDR2 from the germline V gene are SGHDT and YYEEEE. V was cut by 0 bases and J by 4 bases, with 10 bases left in between. The CDR3 region is CASSLAGAAYGYTF. The CDR3 DNA is TGTGCCAGCAGCTTGGCAGGGGCCGCCTATGGCTACACCTTC.

Many counts were recorded for this clonotype. The rearrangement links TRBV6-1 to TRBJ2-7; the match to TRBD2 covers 10 bases. Germline V gives CDR1 MNHNS, CDR2 SASEGT. The CDR3 runs 16 residues. The J segment lost 3 bases and the V segment lost 4 bases, leaving 9 bases of the junction unmatched. This chain's CDR3 is CASSAPRLAGDYEQYF. The CDR3 DNA sequence: TGTGCCAGCAGTGCCCCCCGGCTAGCGGGGGACTACGAGCAGTACTTC.

For the CDR3, the DNA is TGTGCCAGCAGCGAGGGAGGAGGGCACTCTGGAAACACCATATATTTT. It encodes CASSEGGGHSGNTIYF. The V call is TRBV9, the J call TRBJ1-3; D ambiguous. Germline V CDR1 and CDR2: SGDLS, YYNGEE. V lost 3 bases, J lost 0 bases, and 13 bases lay in between. The CDR3 runs to 16 residues.

This clonotype was detected ten times or more. This chain connects TRBV6-1 to TRBJ1-5; no firm D call. This CDR3 comprises 14 residues. Germline-derived CDR1 and CDR2 are MNHNS and SASEGT. V was shortened by 3 bases and J by 1 base, with 7 bases between the two germline ends. The CDR3 DNA is TGTGCCAGCAGTGACCTAGGGAGCAATCAGCCCCAGCATTTT. This codes for CASSDLGSNQPQHF.

This clonotype was found a few times. J is TRBJ2-1 and V is TRBV20-1; the D gene is possibly TRBD2 (6 bases). Trimming removed 7 bases at V and 3 bases at J, with 25 bases between. Germline lookup yields CDR1 DFQATT and CDR2 SNEGSKA (reference sequence). CDR3 length: 17 residues. The DNA of the CDR3 is TGCAGTGTCCCGGCGCGGGAACTACCTCACATCTACAATGAGCAGTTCTTC. This gives the protein CSVPARELPHIYNEQFF.

This clonotype was counted many times. CDR3 in DNA: TGTGCCAGCAGTTACAGGGTCGTGAGTTCACCCCTCCACTTT. Residues: CASSYRVVSSPLHF. This sequence joins TRBV6-5 and TRBJ1-6; D unresolved. The V gene's germline CDR1 is MNHEY and CDR2 SVGAGI. The CDR3 length is 14 residues. Between the trimmed V and J ends, which lost 2 bases and 9 bases, there was a span of 11 bases.

This clonotype was recorded many times. Its ends do not fully match the called genes, so a read error is possible. The rearrangement uses TRBV25-1 and TRBJ1-4; D remains ambiguous. This CDR3 contains 13 residues. Germline V gives CDR1 MGHDK, CDR2 SYGVNS. CDR3 amino acids: CASCESRNEKLFF. Here the CDR3 DNA reads TGTGCCAGCTGTGAGTCGCGGAATGAAAAACTGTTTTTT.

This clonotype was observed a few times. J is TRBJ2-3 and V is TRBV19; TRBD2 matches 7 bases. Trimming at V came to 9 bases and at J to 0 bases, leaving 9 bases not matched to a gene. CDR1 LNHDA and CDR2 SQIVND come from the germline V gene (reference sequence). This CDR3 has 15 amino acids. The CDR3 sequence: CASNPGLLSTDTQYF. The CDR3 bases are TGTGCCAGCAACCCGGGACTATTAAGCACAGATACGCAGTATTTT.

The table lists this clonotype with many counts. This chain joins TRBV7-2 and TRBJ2-2; D is ambiguous. Germline CDR1 is SGHTA and CDR2 is FQGNSA. There are 15 residues in the CDR3. The ends were cut back, 0 bases at V and 2 bases at J, with 7 bases in the middle. The CDR3 sequence is CASSLAPLNTGELFF. Here the CDR3 DNA reads TGTGCCAGCAGCTTAGCGCCACTCAACACCGGGGAGCTGTTTTTT.

V gene TRBV5-1 combines with J gene TRBJ2-7; D not certain. V was shortened by 2 bases and J by 4 bases, with 16 bases between the two germline ends. There are 15 residues in the CDR3. Germline lookup yields CDR1 SGHRS and CDR2 YFSETQ. CDR3 DNA: TGCGCCAGCAGCTTAGGCCAGCTCCTGGATTACGAGCAGTACTTC. This translates into CASSLGQLLDYEQYF. Full variable domain (rest looked up from reference TRBV5-1 and TRBJ2-7): KAGVTQTPRYLIKTRGQQVTLSCSPISGHRSVSWYQQTPGQGLQFLFEYFSETQRNKGNFPGRFSGRQFSNSRSEMNVSTLELGDSALYLCASSLGQLLDYEQYFGPGTRLTVT.

This clonotype occurred many times. The J gene is TRBJ2-1, the V gene TRBV7-8; 7 bases match TRBD1. The CDR3 spans 16 residues. Germline-derived CDR1 and CDR2 are SGHVS and FQNEAQ. V lost 1 base and J lost 2; bases outside the gene matches: 5. CDR3 residues: CASSLVTGETYNEQFF. DNA for the CDR3: TGTGCCAGCAGCTTAGTAACAGGGGAGACCTACAATGAGCAGTTCTTC.

Ten or more counts support this clonotype. The gene calls are TRBV2 and TRBJ2-3; 7 bases agree with TRBD2. Germline V gene lookup returns CDR1 SNHLY and CDR2 FYNNEI. The V and J ends lost 10 bases and 2 bases, in that order; junction bases with no gene match: 6. The CDR3 spans 13 residues. CDR3 DNA: TGTGCCAATTCCGGGACTATCACAGATACGCAGTATTTT. This codes for CANSGTITDTQYF.

Ten or more counts support this clonotype. The CDR3 DNA follows: TGCAGTGCTCTAGTCCGAGGGACAGCTTTGAACACTGAAGCTTTCTTT. Residues: CSALVRGTALNTEAFF. This chain uses TRBV20-1 with TRBJ1-1, with TRBD1 matching over 7 bases. CDR3 length equals 16 residues. V was pared by 5 bases and J by 0 bases, with 12 bases of the junction left unmatched. CDR1 and CDR2 (germline): DFQATT, SNEGSKA (reference sequence).

This clonotype has at least ten counts. V usage is TRBV30 and J usage is TRBJ1-5, with D perhaps TRBD1 (5 bases). The CDR3 length is 16 residues. CDR1 is GTSNPN and CDR2 is SVGIG in the germline V gene (reference sequence). Trimming cost V 0 bases and J 0 bases, with 12 bases left between them. The CDR3 region has the DNA TGTGCCTGGAGTGTCGGACACCAATATAGCAATCAGCCCCAGCATTTT. Translating it yields CAWSVGHQYSNQPQHF.

This rearrangement joins TRBV7-9 to TRBJ1-5; D is uncertain. Germline loops: CDR1 SEHNR, CDR2 FQNEAQ (reference sequence). Trimming took off 0 bases at V and 5 bases at J, with 5 bases between the two ends. CDR3 size: 13 residues. CDR3 sequence reads: CASSLAIYQPQHF. Here the CDR3 DNA reads TGTGCCAGCAGCTTAGCAATTTATCAGCCCCAGCATTTT.